Shown below are 28 T cell receptor beta chains from a single sample sequenced in a study of T-cell memory formation after mild COVID-19. Using its own MiXCR run on the 5' RACE reads, TCRdb lists one record per CDR3 protein. Of 550,000 to 600,000 distinct CDR3 sequences listed, less than 25% are singletons. The sequencing input was PBMCs or a T cell subset sorted from them (not recorded which). The receptors were sampled from an adult woman who had mild COVID-19 (a few samples of this study predate the infection). Cell type and time point are not known.

This clonotype showed up just a few times. The V and J genes are TRBV20-1 and TRBJ2-2; 9 bases fit TRBD2. With V trimmed by 2 bases and J by 0 bases, 7 bases remained unmatched. Germline loops: CDR1 DFQATT, CDR2 SNEGSKA (reference sequence). This CDR3 has 17 residues. CDR3 nucleotides: TGCAGTGCTAGATGGCTAGCGGGACGCTCGAACACCGGGGAGCTGTTTTTT. As protein: CSARWLAGRSNTGELFF.

The chain has TRBV18 and TRBJ1-1, with a possible D match to TRBD1 (5 bases). The CDR3 consists of 14 residues. The V end lost 6 bases, the J end lost 1 base, and 12 bases lay between the germline ends. Germline V gives CDR1 KGHSH, CDR2 LQKENI. The CDR3 DNA is TGTGCCAGCTCCCTTATTGACAGGAACACTGAAGCTTTCTTT. It encodes CASSLIDRNTEAFF.

The rearrangement links TRBV29-1 to TRBJ2-7; D tentatively fits TRBD1 or TRBD2 (5 bases each). Germline CDR1 and CDR2: SQVTM and ANQGSEA. V shed 6 bases and J shed 1 base, with 13 bases lying between them. The CDR3 consists of 13 residues. CDR3: CSVVGDRSYEQYF. The CDR3 region has the DNA TGCAGCGTGGTGGGGGACCGGTCCTACGAGCAGTACTTC.

The V call is TRBV5-1, the J call TRBJ2-1; 9 bases are a match to TRBD2. CDR1 is SGHRS and CDR2 is YFSETQ in the germline V gene. CDR3 length: 17 amino acids. The V segment lost 0 bases and the J segment 2 bases; nucleotides outside the gene matches: 6. CDR3 amino acids: CASSLALAGSAYNEQFF. The CDR3 DNA reads as TGCGCCAGCAGCTTGGCGCTAGCGGGGTCCGCCTACAATGAGCAGTTCTTC. The entire variable domain, with the rest obtained from reference TRBV5-1 and TRBJ2-1, is as follows: KAGVTQTPRYLIKTRGQQVTLSCSPISGHRSVSWYQQTPGQGLQFLFEYFSETQRNKGNFPGRFSGRQFSNSRSEMNVSTLELGDSALYLCASSLALAGSAYNEQFFGPGTRLTVL.

The genes are TRBV6-4 and TRBJ2-2; a weak D match, TRBD2 (6 bases). Germline CDR1 is MRHNA and CDR2 is SNTAGT. Trimming pared 5 bases from V and 0 bases from J, leaving 13 bases between. The CDR3 is 16 residues long. The CDR3 region has the DNA TGTGCCAGCAGTAGTCATAGCGGTTCGAACACCGGGGAGCTGTTTTTT. Amino acid sequence: CASSSHSGSNTGELFF.

This clonotype was recorded a few times. The genes are TRBV5-5 and TRBJ2-3, with a weak D call TRBD1 (5 bases). CDR1 SGHKS and CDR2 YYEKEE come from the germline V gene (reference sequence). The CDR3 extends over 15 amino acids. Deletions cut 4 bases from V and 2 bases from J, with 14 bases between. CDR3 in amino acids: CASSLYIGATDTQYF. CDR3 coding DNA: TGTGCCAGCAGCCTCTACATAGGGGCCACAGATACGCAGTATTTT. The full variable domain, rest sourced from reference TRBV5-5 and TRBJ2-3, is DAGVTQSPTHLIKTRGQQVTLRCSPISGHKSVSWYQQVLGQGPQFIFQYYEKEERGRGNFPDRFSARQFPNYSSELNVNALLLGDSALYLCASSLYIGATDTQYFGPGTRLTVL.

This clonotype occurred many times. This chain's CDR3 is CASSLASGTRNTEAFF. The CDR3 DNA reads TGCGCCAGCAGCTTGGCCTCCGGGACAAGGAACACTGAAGCTTTCTTT. The chain uses TRBV5-1 and TRBJ1-1; possible D gene TRBD1, 6 bases. The V gene's germline CDR1 is SGHRS and CDR2 YFSETQ. The V end was cut by 0 bases, the J end by 1 base, with 13 bases between. The CDR3 covers 16 residues.

This clonotype was seen only a few times. This chain links TRBV12-3 or TRBV12-4 with TRBJ1-1; D gene ambiguous. The V and J ends lost 2 bases and 1 base respectively, with 5 bases between them. This CDR3 region has 13 residues. The CDR3 reads CASSLPPNTEAFF. CDR3 in DNA: TGTGCCAGCAGTTTACCCCCGAACACTGAAGCTTTCTTT.

The chain joins TRBV7-9 to TRBJ1-6; D is uncertain. There are 13 residues in the CDR3. Germline CDR1 reads SEHNR; CDR2 reads FQNEAQ (reference sequence). Between the trimmed V and J ends, which lost 1 base and 7 bases, there was a span of 5 bases. CDR3 coding DNA: TGTGCCAGCAGCTTAGGAAGCAATTCACCCCTCCACTTT. Protein: CASSLGSNSPLHF. Full variable domain (rest looked up from reference TRBV7-9 and TRBJ1-6): DTGVSQNPRHKITKRGQNVTFRCDPISEHNRLYWYRQTLGQGPEFLTYFQNEAQLEKSRLLSDRFSAERPKGSFSTLEIQRTEQGDSAMYLCASSLGSNSPLHFGNGTRLTVT.

In this sample, this clonotype turned up a few times. The chain joins TRBV7-3 to TRBJ2-2; possibly TRBD2 for D (5 bases). Per the germline V gene, CDR1 is SGHTA and CDR2 is FQGTGA. V shed 4 bases and J shed 4 bases, with 10 bases lying between them. CDR3 size: 14 residues. CDR3 bases: TGTGCCAGCAGCTCCCGGGCGGGCACCGGGGAGCTGTTTTTT. Its translation is CASSSRAGTGELFF.

The rearrangement uses TRBV27 and TRBJ1-4; a possible D gene is TRBD1 (5 bases). The CDR3 has 15 residues. From germline, CDR1 is MNHEY and CDR2 SMNVEV (reference sequence). The germline V and J ends were trimmed by 4 bases and 7 bases, with 16 bases remaining between them. The CDR3 nucleotides read TGTGCCAGCAGTTCCCGCAGGGTCCTAGGTGAAAAACTGTTTTTT. Translating it yields CASSSRRVLGEKLFF.

The rearrangement uses TRBV6-5 and TRBJ1-1, with TRBD1 identical over 7 bases. With V trimmed by 2 bases and J by 8 bases, 8 bases remained unmatched. The V gene's germline CDR1 is MNHEY and CDR2 SVGAGI. The CDR3 runs 14 residues. In DNA form, the CDR3 reads TGTGCCAGCAGTTACGGCCGGACAGGCGGAGAAGCTTTCTTT. It specifies CASSYGRTGGEAFF.

This clonotype was found a few times. For the CDR3, the DNA is TGTGCCACCTCGGAGGAGCCAACAGATACGCAGTATTTT. This codes for CATSEEPTDTQYF. V and J are TRBV15 and TRBJ2-3, with a tentative D call TRBD2 (5 bases). Germline lookup yields CDR1 LNHNV and CDR2 YYDKDF (reference sequence). The CDR3 is 13 residues long. Trimming removed 8 bases at V and 3 bases at J, with 12 bases between. The whole variable domain, filled in from reference TRBV15 and TRBJ2-3, reads DAMVIQNPRYQVTQFGKPVTLSCSQTLNHNVMYWYQQKSSQAPKLLFHYYDKDFNNEADTPDNFQSRRPNTSFCFLDIRSPGLGDTAMYLCATSEEPTDTQYFGPGTRLTVL.

The CDR3 reads CASSLAGMYPSTDTQYF. CDR3 coding DNA: TGTGCCAGCAGCTTGGCGGGAATGTACCCTAGCACAGATACGCAGTATTTT. This chain links TRBV5-4 with TRBJ2-3, with D perhaps matching TRBD2 (5 bases). V was pared by 0 bases and J by 0 bases, with 14 bases between. From germline, CDR1 is SGHNT and CDR2 YYREEE (reference sequence). This CDR3 spans 17 amino acids.

The rearrangement uses TRBV7-8 and TRBJ1-2, with 8 nucleotides matching TRBD1. The CDR3 is 16 residues long. V lost 4 bases, J lost 8 bases, and 15 bases stayed unmatched. CDR1 SGHVS and CDR2 FQNEAQ come from the germline V gene. The chain's CDR3 is CASSSTPGGAGRGYTF. CDR3 DNA: TGTGCCAGCAGCTCAACCCCAGGGGGCGCCGGTCGCGGCTACACCTTC.

This clonotype was counted a few times. This rearrangement joins TRBV7-2 to TRBJ2-5, with TRBD1 matching over 8 bases. The germline gives CDR1 SGHTA, CDR2 FQGNSA. The CDR3 covers 16 residues. Trimming cost V 3 bases and J 5 bases; bases outside gene matches: 11. The CDR3 region has the DNA TGTGCCAGCAGCTTTGAACTTGGACAGGGCGCGGAGACCCAGTACTTC. This encodes CASSFELGQGAETQYF.

The chain is built from TRBV11-2 and TRBJ2-1, with 9 bases aligning to TRBD2. V gave up 4 bases and J gave up 7 bases; unmatched junction bases: 8. The CDR3 loop spans 15 amino acids. Germline values: CDR1 SGHAT, CDR2 FQNNGV. The CDR3 sequence: CASSSLAGGPNEQFF. Here the CDR3 DNA reads TGTGCCAGCAGCTCTTTGGCGGGGGGGCCGAATGAGCAGTTCTTC.

Only one count was recorded for this clonotype. The gene calls are TRBV19 and TRBJ2-5; 8 bases are shared with TRBD2. CDR3 length: 14 residues. Unmatched junction bases numbered 11, after V lost 9 bases and J lost 5 bases. Germline CDR1 LNHDA, CDR2 SQIVND (reference sequence). The chain's CDR3 is CASSPGLVMETQYF. CDR3 DNA sequence: TGTGCCAGCAGCCCGGGACTAGTCATGGAGACCCAGTACTTC.

In its sample, this clonotype was seen a few times. The chain's CDR3 is CATSDPGQGTNEKLFF. CDR3 coding DNA: TGTGCCACCAGTGACCCGGGACAGGGTACTAATGAAAAACTGTTTTTT. The V gene is TRBV24-1, the J gene TRBJ1-4, with 9 nucleotides matching TRBD1. Trimming cost V 4 bases and J 2 bases; bases outside gene matches: 4. This CDR3 is built from 16 residues. Germline values: CDR1 KGHDR, CDR2 SFDVKD.

The gene calls are TRBV27 and TRBJ2-7; D assignment may be TRBD1 or TRBD2 (5 bases each). CDR1 and CDR2 from the germline V gene are MNHEY and SMNVEV (reference sequence). This CDR3 has 14 amino acids. The V and J ends lost 3 bases and 6 bases respectively, with 15 bases between them. The CDR3 sequence is CASSFSGAPAEQYF. The CDR3, as DNA: TGTGCCAGCAGTTTCTCCGGGGCCCCCGCCGAGCAGTACTTC.

This clonotype was seen only a few times. V and J are TRBV29-1 and TRBJ2-7; TRBD2 might be the D (7 bases). This CDR3 comprises 14 residues. The V end was cut by 0 bases, the J end by 3 bases, with 12 bases between. Germline V gene sequence: CDR1 SQVTM, CDR2 ANQGSEA. The CDR3 here is CSVEDRGAYYEQYF. Here the CDR3 DNA reads TGCAGCGTTGAAGATCGGGGGGCGTACTACGAGCAGTACTTC.

The sample holds a few counts of this clonotype. The chain joins TRBV12-3 or TRBV12-4 to TRBJ2-2, with 11 bases fitting TRBD2. With V trimmed by 5 bases and J by 6 bases, 14 bases remained unmatched. CDR3 length: 18 residues. The CDR3 spells CASSPTSGKLRVAGELFF. DNA for the CDR3: TGTGCCAGCAGTCCGACTAGCGGGAAGCTGAGGGTGGCCGGGGAGCTGTTTTTT.

In regard to this clonotype: At one of its ends the junction is not consistent with the germline gene, which may arise from a read error. The chain couples TRBV7-9 to TRBJ2-7; D is perhaps TRBD1 (7 bases). This CDR3 has 14 amino acids. Germline-derived CDR1 and CDR2 are SEHNR and FQNEAQ (reference sequence). CDR3 bases: TGTGCCAGCGCAGACGGGGGACAGCGTTACGCGCAGTACTTC. Protein sequence: CASADGGQRYAQYF.

This clonotype occurred a few times. The chain joins TRBV24-1 to TRBJ2-5; 10 bases agree with TRBD2. The V gene's germline CDR1 is KGHDR and CDR2 SFDVKD. The V and J ends lost 5 bases and 2 bases, in that order; junction bases with no gene match: 4. The CDR3 totals 15 residues. The DNA of the CDR3 is TGTGCCACCAGTGTACTAGCGGGGTTTCAAGAGACCCAGTACTTC. Translated, it gives CATSVLAGFQETQYF.

The chain uses TRBV7-8 and TRBJ1-2; D possibly corresponds to TRBD1 (6 bases). The CDR3 length is 16 residues. Germline values: CDR1 SGHVS, CDR2 FQNEAQ. Trimming stripped 1 base from V and 8 bases from J, with 20 bases between. In DNA, the CDR3 is TGTGCCAGCAGCTTAGTTGAAGGGGGAGCCGGTGAGGGCTACACCTTC. It codes for CASSLVEGGAGEGYTF.

This clonotype was seen a few times. This chain joins TRBV9 and TRBJ2-1, with TRBD2 as a possible D gene (7 bases). There are 16 residues in the CDR3. Trimming stripped 1 base from V and 7 bases from J, with 18 bases between. Germline CDR1 and CDR2: SGDLS and YYNGEE. DNA for the CDR3: TGTGCCAGCAGCGTAAGGGCGGGGGCCCTTGAGAATGAGCAGTTCTTC. Its protein is CASSVRAGALENEQFF. Based on the CDR3 plus reference TRBV9 and TRBJ2-1, the full variable domain is DSGVTQTPKHLITATGQRVTLRCSPRSGDLSVYWYQQSLDQGLQFLIQYYNGEERAKGNILERFSAQQFPDLHSELNLSSLELGDSALYFCASSVRAGALENEQFFGPGTRLTVL.

V gene TRBV4-1 combines with J gene TRBJ1-1; D unresolved. The CDR3 sequence is 18 residues long. Per the germline V gene, CDR1 is MGHRA and CDR2 is YSYEKL. V lost 1 base and J 0 bases, leaving 18 bases between the germline ends. The CDR3 region is CASSQGPPIAALNTEAFF. CDR3 bases: TGCGCCAGCAGCCAAGGACCCCCTATCGCAGCGTTGAACACTGAAGCTTTCTTT.

The sample holds many counts of this clonotype. The chain couples TRBV15 to TRBJ2-1, with no clear D. V lost 0 bases and J lost 4, with 10 bases in between. Germline CDR1 reads LNHNV; CDR2 reads YYDKDF (reference sequence). The CDR3 is 15 residues long. The DNA for the CDR3 is TGTGCCACCAGCAGAGAGGCCGGTCCTTACAATGAGCAGTTCTTC. Translation gives CATSREAGPYNEQFF.